This entry lists 9 T cell receptor beta chains sequenced from one sample in a study of blood T cells in healthy people across ages. With a J-beta primer mix and a sample-barcoded 5' primer, a second PCR ran about 6 to 11 cycles. From the 5' RACE reads, TCRdb called clonotypes with MiXCR, one entry per CDR3 protein. The sample lists roughly 1,500,000 distinct CDR3 sequences, around two fifths seen once, with roughly 7.9% in the top ten. The sequenced material came from blood. These receptor sequences come from a woman in her late teens or twenties in good health.

V usage is TRBV7-2 and J usage is TRBJ1-6, with 8 bases fitting TRBD1. V was pared by 5 bases and J by 8 bases, with 8 bases of the junction left unmatched. This CDR3 region has 15 residues. Germline lookup yields CDR1 SGHTA and CDR2 FQGNSA. In DNA, the CDR3 is TGTGCCAGCAGCACGTTCCGGGACAGGTATTCACCCCTCCACTTT. It codes for CASSTFRDRYSPLHF.

This clonotype was counted only a few times. This rearrangement joins TRBV27 to TRBJ1-2; the D gene is possibly TRBD1 (6 bases). Deletions cut 0 bases from V and 4 bases from J, with 15 bases between. The CDR3 has 16 amino acids. Germline V CDR1 and CDR2: MNHEY, SMNVEV (reference sequence). Written as DNA, the CDR3 is TGTGCCAGCAGTTTATCGACCCCGACAGGACCCTATGGCTACACCTTC. It specifies CASSLSTPTGPYGYTF.

The J gene is TRBJ2-1, the V gene TRBV2; TRBD2 is a possible D gene (6 bases). This CDR3 is built from 16 residues. The V gene lost 7 bases and the J gene lost 3 bases, with 19 bases spanning the gap. Germline values: CDR1 SNHLY, CDR2 FYNNEI. DNA for the CDR3: TGTGCCAGCATCCCCAAGGACTATCCCAACTACAATGAGCAGTTCTTC. Amino acids: CASIPKDYPNYNEQFF.

The chain employs TRBV9 and TRBJ2-7, with TRBD2 identical over 7 bases. CDR1 and CDR2 from the germline V gene are SGDLS and YYNGEE. J was trimmed by 10 bases and V by 0 bases; bases with no gene match: 16. The CDR3 consists of 16 residues. The CDR3: CASSVARASGQEAQYF. The CDR3 DNA sequence: TGTGCCAGCAGCGTAGCTCGGGCTAGCGGTCAAGAGGCCCAGTACTTC. Based on the CDR3 plus reference TRBV9 and TRBJ2-7, the full variable domain is DSGVTQTPKHLITATGQRVTLRCSPRSGDLSVYWYQQSLDQGLQFLIQYYNGEERAKGNILERFSAQQFPDLHSELNLSSLELGDSALYFCASSVARASGQEAQYFGPGTRLTVT.

This clonotype was picked up a small number of times. This sequence joins TRBV2 and TRBJ2-7; no firm D call. The better agreement between TRBJ2-4 and the DNA end casts doubt on the J call. The CDR3 covers 16 residues. CDR1 is SNHLY and CDR2 is FYNNEI in the germline V gene. CDR3: CASTERARTTRNIQYF. CDR3 nucleotide sequence: TGTGCCAGCACCGAACGGGCGAGAACTACTCGAAACATTCAGTACTTC.

V and J are TRBV2 and TRBJ2-2; 8 bases line up with TRBD1. V shed 6 bases, J shed 5 bases, and the junction held 5 bases outside the gene matches. The CDR3 is 14 amino acids. Germline loops: CDR1 SNHLY, CDR2 FYNNEI. The CDR3 region is CASSPDRGTGELFF. DNA for the CDR3: TGTGCCAGCAGCCCAGACAGGGGAACCGGGGAGCTGTTTTTT.

This rearrangement joins TRBV7-2 to TRBJ2-3; D might be TRBD2 (7 bases). The CDR3 runs 16 residues. The germline V gene has CDR1 SGHTA and CDR2 FQGNSA. Trimming stripped 3 bases from V and 5 bases from J, with 18 bases between. The CDR3 nucleotides are TGTGCCAGCAGCTTTCGGGCGGGGGCCGCGGGAGATACGCAGTATTTT. Amino acids: CASSFRAGAAGDTQYF.

V gene TRBV20-1 combines with J gene TRBJ1-2; 8 positions agree with TRBD1. Looked up from germline, CDR1 is DFQATT and CDR2 is SNEGSKA (reference sequence). The CDR3 has 12 amino acids. The V and J ends lost 6 bases and 8 bases, in that order; junction bases with no gene match: 8. As DNA, the CDR3 is TGCAGTGCGACGGACAGGGAAGGCGGCTACACCTTC. Amino acids: CSATDREGGYTF.

A few counts support this clonotype. The chain links TRBV5-1 to TRBJ2-5; D not resolved. The length of the CDR3 is 12 residues. The V end lost 3 bases, the J end lost 5 bases, and 8 bases lay between the germline ends. Looked up from germline, CDR1 is SGHRS and CDR2 is YFSETQ. The CDR3 is CASSSEWETQYF. DNA of the CDR3: TGCGCCAGCAGCTCGGAGTGGGAGACCCAGTACTTC.